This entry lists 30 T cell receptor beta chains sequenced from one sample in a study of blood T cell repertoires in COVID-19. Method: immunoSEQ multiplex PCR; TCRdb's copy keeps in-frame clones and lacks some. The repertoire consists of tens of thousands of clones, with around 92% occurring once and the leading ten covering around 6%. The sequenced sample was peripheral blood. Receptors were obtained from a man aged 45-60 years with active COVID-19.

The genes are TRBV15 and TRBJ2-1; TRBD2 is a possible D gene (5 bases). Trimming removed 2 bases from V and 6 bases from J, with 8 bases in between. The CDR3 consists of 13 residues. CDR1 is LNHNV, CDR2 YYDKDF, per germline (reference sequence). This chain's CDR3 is CATSRTLGNEQFF. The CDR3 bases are TGTGCCACCAGCAGAACACTAGGCAATGAGCAGTTCTTC.

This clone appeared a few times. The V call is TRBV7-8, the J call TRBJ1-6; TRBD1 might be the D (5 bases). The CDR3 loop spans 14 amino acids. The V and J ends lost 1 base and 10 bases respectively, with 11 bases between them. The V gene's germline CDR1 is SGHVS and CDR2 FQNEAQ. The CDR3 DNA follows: TGTGCCAGCAGCTTAGTCAGGGTGGGCTCACCCCTCCACTTT. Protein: CASSLVRVGSPLHF.

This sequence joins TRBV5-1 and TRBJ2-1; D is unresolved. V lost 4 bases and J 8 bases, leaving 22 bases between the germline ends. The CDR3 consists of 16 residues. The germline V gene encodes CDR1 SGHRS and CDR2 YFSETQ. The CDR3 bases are TGCGCCAGCAGCCCGATCCCTACCATTGGCGGAGATGAGCAGTTCTTC. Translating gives CASSPIPTIGGDEQFF.

CDR3 in DNA: TGTGCCAGCAGCTTGGGGCTTTCGGAGCCAGCCAAAAACATTCAGTACTTC. Translation gives CASSLGLSEPAKNIQYF. The chain is built from TRBV5-6 and TRBJ2-4, with unresolved D. Trimming shortened V by 0 bases and J by 0 bases, and 13 bases separated the two germline ends. This CDR3 has 17 residues. Germline V lookup: CDR1 SGHDT, CDR2 YYEEEE.

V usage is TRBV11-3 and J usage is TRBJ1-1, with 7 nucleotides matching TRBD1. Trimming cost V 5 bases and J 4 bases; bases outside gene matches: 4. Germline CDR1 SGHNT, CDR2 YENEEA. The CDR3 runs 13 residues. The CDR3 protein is CASSPTGSTEAFF. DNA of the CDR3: TGTGCCAGCAGCCCGACAGGGAGCACTGAAGCTTTCTTT. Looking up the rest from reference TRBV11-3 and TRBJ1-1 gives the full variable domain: EAGVVQSPRYKIIEKKQPVAFWCNPISGHNTLYWYLQNLGQGPELLIRYENEEAVDDSQLPKDRFSAERLKGVDSTLKIQPAELGDSAVYLCASSPTGSTEAFFGQGTRLTVV.

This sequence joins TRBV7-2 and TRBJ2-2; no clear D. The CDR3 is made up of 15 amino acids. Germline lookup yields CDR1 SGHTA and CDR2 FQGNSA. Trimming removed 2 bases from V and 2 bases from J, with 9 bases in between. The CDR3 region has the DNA TGTGCCAGCAGCTTATCTAACTCCAACACCGGGGAGCTGTTTTTT. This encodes CASSLSNSNTGELFF.

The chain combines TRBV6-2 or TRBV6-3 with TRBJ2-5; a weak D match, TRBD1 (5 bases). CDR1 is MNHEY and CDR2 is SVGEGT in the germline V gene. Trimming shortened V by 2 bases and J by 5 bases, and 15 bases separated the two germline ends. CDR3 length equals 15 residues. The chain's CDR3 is CASSYAAQGWETQYF. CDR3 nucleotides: TGTGCCAGCAGTTACGCCGCTCAGGGTTGGGAGACCCAGTACTTC.

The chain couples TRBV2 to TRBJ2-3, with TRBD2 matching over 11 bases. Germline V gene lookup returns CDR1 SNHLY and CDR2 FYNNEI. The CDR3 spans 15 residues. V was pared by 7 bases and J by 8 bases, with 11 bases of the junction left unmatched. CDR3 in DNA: TGTGCCAGCACATCCGGACTAGCGGGCCGTGCTACGCAGTATTTT. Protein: CASTSGLAGRATQYF.

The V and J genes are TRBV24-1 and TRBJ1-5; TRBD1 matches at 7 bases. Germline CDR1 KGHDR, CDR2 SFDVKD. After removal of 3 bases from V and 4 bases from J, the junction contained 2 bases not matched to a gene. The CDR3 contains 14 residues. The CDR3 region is CATSDSRGNQPQHF. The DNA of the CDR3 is TGTGCCACCAGTGATAGCAGGGGGAATCAGCCCCAGCATTTT.

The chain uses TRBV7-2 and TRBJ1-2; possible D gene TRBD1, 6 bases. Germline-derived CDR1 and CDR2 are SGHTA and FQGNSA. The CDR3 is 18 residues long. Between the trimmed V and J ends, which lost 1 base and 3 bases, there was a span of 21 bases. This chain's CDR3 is CASSLVGLPRGFDYGYTF. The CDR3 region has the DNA TGTGCCAGCAGCTTAGTAGGTTTACCCAGGGGTTTTGACTATGGCTACACCTTC.

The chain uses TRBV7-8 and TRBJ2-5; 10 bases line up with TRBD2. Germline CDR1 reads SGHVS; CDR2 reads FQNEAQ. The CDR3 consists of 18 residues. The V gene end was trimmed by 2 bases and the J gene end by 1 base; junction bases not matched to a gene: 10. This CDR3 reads CASSLLDKGLASQETQYF. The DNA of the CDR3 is TGTGCCAGCAGCTTATTAGACAAGGGACTAGCGTCCCAAGAGACCCAGTACTTC.

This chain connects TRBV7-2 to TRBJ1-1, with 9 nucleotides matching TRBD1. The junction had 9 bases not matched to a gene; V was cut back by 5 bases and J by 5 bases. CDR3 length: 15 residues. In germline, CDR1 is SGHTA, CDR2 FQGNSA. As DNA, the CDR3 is TGTGCCAGCAGCCTCCTGGGACAGGGTCAAACTGAAGCTTTCTTT. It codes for CASSLLGQGQTEAFF.

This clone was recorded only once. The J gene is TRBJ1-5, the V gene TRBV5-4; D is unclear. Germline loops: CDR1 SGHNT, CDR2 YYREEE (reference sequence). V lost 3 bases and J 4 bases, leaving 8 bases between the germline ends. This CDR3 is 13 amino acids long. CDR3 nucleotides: TGTGCCAGCAGCTCAAACCTAAATCAGCCCCAGCATTTT. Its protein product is CASSSNLNQPQHF.

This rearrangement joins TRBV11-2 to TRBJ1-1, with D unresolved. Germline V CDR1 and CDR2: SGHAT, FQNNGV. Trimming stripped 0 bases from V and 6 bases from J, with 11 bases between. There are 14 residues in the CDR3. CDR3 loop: CASSLETKAAEAFF. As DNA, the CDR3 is TGTGCCAGCAGCTTAGAAACCAAAGCGGCTGAAGCTTTCTTT. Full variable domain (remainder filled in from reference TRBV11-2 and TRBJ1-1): EAGVAQSPRYKIIEKRQSVAFWCNPISGHATLYWYQQILGQGPKLLIQFQNNGVVDDSQLPKDRFSAERLKGVDSTLKIQPAKLEDSAVYLCASSLETKAAEAFFGQGTRLTVV.

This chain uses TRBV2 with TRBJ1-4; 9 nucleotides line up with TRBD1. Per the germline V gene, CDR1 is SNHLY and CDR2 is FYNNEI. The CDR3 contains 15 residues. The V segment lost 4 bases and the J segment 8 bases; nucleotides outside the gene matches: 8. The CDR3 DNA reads TGTGCCAGCAGTGTTACGGGACAGGGAATAGAAAAACTGTTTTTT. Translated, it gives CASSVTGQGIEKLFF.

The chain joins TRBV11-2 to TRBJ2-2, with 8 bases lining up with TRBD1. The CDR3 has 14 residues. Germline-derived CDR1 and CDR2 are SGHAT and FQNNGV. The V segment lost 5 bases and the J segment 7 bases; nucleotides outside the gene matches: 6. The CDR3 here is CASSPGQGFGELFF. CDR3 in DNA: TGTGCCAGCAGCCCCGGACAGGGTTTCGGGGAGCTGTTTTTT. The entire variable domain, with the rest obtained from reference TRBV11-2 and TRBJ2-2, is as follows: EAGVAQSPRYKIIEKRQSVAFWCNPISGHATLYWYQQILGQGPKLLIQFQNNGVVDDSQLPKDRFSAERLKGVDSTLKIQPAKLEDSAVYLCASSPGQGFGELFFGEGSRLTVL.

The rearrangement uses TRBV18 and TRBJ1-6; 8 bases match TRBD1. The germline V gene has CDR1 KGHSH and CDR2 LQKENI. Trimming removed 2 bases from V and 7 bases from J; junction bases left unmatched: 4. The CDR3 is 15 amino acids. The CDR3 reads CASSPFQGANSPLHF. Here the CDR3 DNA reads TGTGCCAGCTCACCATTCCAGGGGGCGAATTCACCCCTCCACTTT.

The CDR3 sequence: CASSLVSGVAGTDTQYF. The CDR3 DNA is TGCGCCAGCAGCTTGGTTTCAGGTGTAGCGGGCACAGATACGCAGTATTTT. The J gene is TRBJ2-3, the V gene TRBV5-1, with D perhaps matching TRBD2 (6 bases). Germline loops: CDR1 SGHRS, CDR2 YFSETQ. V lost 0 bases to trimming and J lost 1 base, with 15 bases between them. The CDR3 is made up of 17 amino acids.

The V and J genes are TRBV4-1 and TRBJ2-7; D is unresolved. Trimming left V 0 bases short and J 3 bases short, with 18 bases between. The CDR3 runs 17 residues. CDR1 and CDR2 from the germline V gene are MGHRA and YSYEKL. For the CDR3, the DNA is TGCGCCAGCAGCCAAGATTTAAGTAGCTATCCACACTACGAGCAGTACTTC. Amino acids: CASSQDLSSYPHYEQYF.

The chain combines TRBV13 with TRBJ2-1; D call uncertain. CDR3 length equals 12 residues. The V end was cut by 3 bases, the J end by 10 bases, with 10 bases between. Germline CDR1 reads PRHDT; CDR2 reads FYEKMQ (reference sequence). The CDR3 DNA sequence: TGTGCCAGCAGCTTGAGTCAGGCGGAGCAGTTCTTC. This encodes CASSLSQAEQFF.

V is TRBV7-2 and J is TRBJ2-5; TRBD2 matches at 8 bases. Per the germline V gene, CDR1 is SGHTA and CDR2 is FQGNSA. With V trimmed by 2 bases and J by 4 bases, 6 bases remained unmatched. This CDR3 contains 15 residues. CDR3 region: CASSLSYGRGETQYF. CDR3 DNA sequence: TGTGCCAGCAGCTTATCGTACGGGAGGGGAGAGACCCAGTACTTC.

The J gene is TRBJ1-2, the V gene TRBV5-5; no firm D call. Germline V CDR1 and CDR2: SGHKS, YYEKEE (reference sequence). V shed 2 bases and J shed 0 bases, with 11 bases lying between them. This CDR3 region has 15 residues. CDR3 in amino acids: CASSLTADANYGYTF. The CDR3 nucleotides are TGTGCCAGCAGCTTAACGGCGGATGCTAACTATGGCTACACCTTC. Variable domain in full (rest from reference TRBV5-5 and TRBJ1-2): DAGVTQSPTHLIKTRGQQVTLRCSPISGHKSVSWYQQVLGQGPQFIFQYYEKEERGRGNFPDRFSARQFPNYSSELNVNALLLGDSALYLCASSLTADANYGYTFGSGTRLTVV.

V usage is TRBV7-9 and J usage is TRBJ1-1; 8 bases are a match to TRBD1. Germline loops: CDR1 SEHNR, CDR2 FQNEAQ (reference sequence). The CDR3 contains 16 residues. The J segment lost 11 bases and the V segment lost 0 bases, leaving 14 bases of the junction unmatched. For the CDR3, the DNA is TGTGCCAGCAGCTTAGCTCCGGGACAGGCTATGAACTGGGCTTTCTTT. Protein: CASSLAPGQAMNWAFF.

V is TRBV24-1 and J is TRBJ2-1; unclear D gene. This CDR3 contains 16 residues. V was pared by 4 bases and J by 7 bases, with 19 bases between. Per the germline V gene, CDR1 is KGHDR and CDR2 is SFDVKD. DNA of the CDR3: TGTGCCACCAGTGACCGCAACAGTTTCGCAAAAAATGAGCAGTTCTTC. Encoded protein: CATSDRNSFAKNEQFF.

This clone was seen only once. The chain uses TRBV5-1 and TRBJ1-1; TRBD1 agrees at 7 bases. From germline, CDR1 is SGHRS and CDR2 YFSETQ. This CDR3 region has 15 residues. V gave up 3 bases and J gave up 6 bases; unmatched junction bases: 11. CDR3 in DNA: TGCGCCAGCAGCTCAGGGACAGTTGTTCTCGCTGAAGCTTTCTTT. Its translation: CASSSGTVVLAEAFF.

The CDR3 DNA is TGTGCCAGCAGGGCACAGTTGGGCTCGAACACTGAAGCTTTCTTT. Amino acid sequence: CASRAQLGSNTEAFF. The chain recombines TRBV2 with TRBJ1-1; D remains ambiguous. The germline gives CDR1 SNHLY, CDR2 FYNNEI. This CDR3 is 15 amino acids long. The germline V and J ends were trimmed by 6 bases and 1 base, with 15 bases remaining between them.

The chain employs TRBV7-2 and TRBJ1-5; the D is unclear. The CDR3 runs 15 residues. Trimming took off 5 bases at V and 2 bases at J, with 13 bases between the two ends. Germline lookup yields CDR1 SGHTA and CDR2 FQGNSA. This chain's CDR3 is CASSPRHGGNQPQHF. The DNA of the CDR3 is TGTGCCAGCAGCCCCCGTCACGGGGGCAATCAGCCCCAGCATTTT.

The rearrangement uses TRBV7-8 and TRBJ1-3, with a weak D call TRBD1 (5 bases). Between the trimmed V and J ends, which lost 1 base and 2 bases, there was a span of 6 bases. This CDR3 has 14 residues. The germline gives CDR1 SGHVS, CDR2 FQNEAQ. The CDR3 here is CASSLGGAGNTIYF. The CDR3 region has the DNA TGTGCCAGCAGCTTAGGGGGGGCTGGAAACACCATATATTTT.

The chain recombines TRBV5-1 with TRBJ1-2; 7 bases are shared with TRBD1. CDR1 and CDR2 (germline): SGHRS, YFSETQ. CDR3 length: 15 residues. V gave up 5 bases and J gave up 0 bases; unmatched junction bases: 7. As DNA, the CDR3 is TGCGCCAGCAGTTTACAGGGGACTGCTAACTATGGCTACACCTTC. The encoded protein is CASSLQGTANYGYTF.

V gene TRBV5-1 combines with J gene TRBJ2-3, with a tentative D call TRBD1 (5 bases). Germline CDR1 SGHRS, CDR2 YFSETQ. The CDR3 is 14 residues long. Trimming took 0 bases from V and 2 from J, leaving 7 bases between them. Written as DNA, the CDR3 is TGCGCCAGCAGCTTGGGACAGACCACAGATACGCAGTATTTT. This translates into CASSLGQTTDTQYF.